These T cell receptor beta chains were read from a single sample in a study of long-term antiretroviral therapy in people with HIV. TCRdb's table, derived via immunoSEQ multiplex PCR, lists solely in-frame clones and lacks some. The sample consists of approximately 7,200 clones, about 70% of them appearing once. The source material was unsorted PBMCs, sampled approximately eleven months before starting antiretroviral therapy. All receptors derive from a middle-aged man with HIV. The CDR3 runs from the conserved cysteine through the conserved F or W.

v_gene	CDR3aa
TRBV5-1	CASSLAEAFF
TRBV18	CASSPQGEETQYF
TRBV7-8	CASSIRGATNEKLFF
TRBV5-1	CASSLGDREENQPQHF
TRBV30	CAWSRTVYGYTF
TRBV30	CAWSNSEGASYEQYF
TRBV29-1	CSVRTVNTDTQYF
TRBV27	CASSLPGAGYTF
TRBV4-3	CASSPQGGEGYGYTF
TRBV21-1	CASKDRGPNSPLHF
TRBV7-9	CASSPTGQTNEKLFF
TRBV30	CAWSSTWTGPANYGYTF
TRBV29-1	CSVELEGQGTYGYTF
TRBV4-2	CASSPETTIIEQFF
TRBV11-2	CASSDMPPGGSSTGELFF
TRBV7-9	CASSLDPTASSLGGYTF
TRBV6-5	CASSLTGTPNYGYTF
TRBV6-6	CASSYWMSLEKLFF
TRBV19	CASSIGTGEDEQYF
TRBV21-1	CASSSMETSLLGNTIYF
TRBV6-6	CASRAGTGHGYTF
TRBV4-3	CASSPNQGAGGYTF
TRBV27	CASSPGGSGNTIYF
TRBV2	CASSQTPATHTDTQYF
TRBV7-8	CASSLAPGGAVGSNQPQHF
TRBV5-1	CASSLSAARYGYTF
TRBV10-3	CAIIGDLTDTQYF
TRBV6-6	CASSPRMEQYF
TRBV27	CASSPGGEWAYEQYF
TRBV7-7	CASSTRQGGTGELFF
TRBV4-3	CASSQDVAGGSTYEQYF
TRBV10-3	CAISEGQLGGYGYTF
TRBV7-8	CASSLRGPSSYEQYF
TRBV4-1	CASSQPRQGKLFF
TRBV5-5	CASSPGTGSYEQYF
TRBV11-2	CASSSETGAQYEQYF
TRBV28	CASSFYQGGTDTQYF
TRBV18	CASSPGTGSNSPLHF
TRBV19	CASSDRARNSPLHF
TRBV11-2	CASSPAQGRSYEQYF
TRBV6-1	CASTPNTGELFF
TRBV9	CASSRAGSMGEAFF
TRBV7-9	CASSSTGGVNEKLFF
TRBV27	CASSALGEQYF
TRBV5-1	CASKRRGDTGELFF
TRBV27	CASSLTVSFNSPLHF
TRBV7-8	CASSLNRGQEEQYF
TRBV11-2	CASSPANTEAFF
TRBV21-1	CAIPSGGYTF
TRBV10-2	CASSESPTGQPQHF
TRBV7-2	CASSLEGNGYTF
TRBV30	CAWSGQGGQPQHF